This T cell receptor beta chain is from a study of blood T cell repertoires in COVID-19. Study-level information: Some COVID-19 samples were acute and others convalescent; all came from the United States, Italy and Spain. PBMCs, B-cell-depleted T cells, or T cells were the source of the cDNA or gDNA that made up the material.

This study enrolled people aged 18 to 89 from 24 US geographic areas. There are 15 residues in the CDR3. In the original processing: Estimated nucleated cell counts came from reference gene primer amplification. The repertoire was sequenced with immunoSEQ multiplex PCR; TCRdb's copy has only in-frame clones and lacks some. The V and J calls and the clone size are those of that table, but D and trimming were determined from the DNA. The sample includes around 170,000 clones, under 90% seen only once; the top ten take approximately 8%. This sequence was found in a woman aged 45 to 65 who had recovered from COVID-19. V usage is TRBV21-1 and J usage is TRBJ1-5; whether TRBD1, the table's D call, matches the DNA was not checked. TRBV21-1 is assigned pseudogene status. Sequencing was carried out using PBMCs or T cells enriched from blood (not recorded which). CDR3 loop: CASSRRDRDNQPQHF. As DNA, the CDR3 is TGTGCCAGCAGCCGCCGGGACAGGGACAATCAGCCCCAGCATTTT.